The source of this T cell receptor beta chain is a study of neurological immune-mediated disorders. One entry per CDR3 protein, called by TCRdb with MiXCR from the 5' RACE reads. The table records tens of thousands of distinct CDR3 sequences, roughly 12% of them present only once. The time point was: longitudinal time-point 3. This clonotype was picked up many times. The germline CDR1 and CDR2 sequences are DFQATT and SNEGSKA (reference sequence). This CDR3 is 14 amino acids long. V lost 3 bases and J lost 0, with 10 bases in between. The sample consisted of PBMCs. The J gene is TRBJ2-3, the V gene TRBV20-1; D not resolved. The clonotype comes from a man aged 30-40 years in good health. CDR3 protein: CSASLAGSTDTQYF. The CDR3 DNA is TGCAGTGCTAGTTTGGCTGGGAGCACAGATACGCAGTATTTT.